This TCR beta chain was recorded in a study of OX40 agonist ivuxolimab in advanced cancers. The overall study: The study gave patients intravenous ivuxolimab at 0.01 to 10 mg/kg every 2 weeks. It was permissible to have had prior anti-PD-1, anti-PD-L1 or anti-CTLA-4 therapy, and around 40% had some. Males comprised 82.7% of the group, whose mean age was approximately 60 years (range 23 to 79).

The data were produced by immunoSEQ multiplex PCR, yet TCRdb's version contains in-frame clones alone and is incomplete. The data show around 74,000 clones, about 90% seen once. The CDR3 has 14 residues. CDR1 is GTSNPN and CDR2 is SVGIG in the germline V gene (reference sequence). The junction had 8 bases not matched to a gene; V was cut back by 3 bases and J by 4 bases. Researchers took blood at baseline, on cycle 4 day 1, and on cycle 7 day 1. This receptor was obtained from an adult with an advanced solid tumor such as melanoma, head and neck, liver or kidney cancer. V and J are TRBV30 and TRBJ2-7, with 8 nucleotides matching TRBD1. The material was CD4+ or CD8+ T cells sorted from blood, obtained in a trial of the OX40 agonist ivuxolimab. As DNA, the CDR3 is TGTGCCTGGAGAGGTCCAGGGGGCGCGTACGAGCAGTACTTC. This gives the protein CAWRGPGGAYEQYF.